The 29 T cell receptor beta chains below were found in one sample sequenced in a study of vaccination and CD4 T cells after COVID-19. No antigen has been identified for these receptors. Treatment in this sample: roughly 10-day PBMC culture with coronavirus spike peptide pools or control peptides (ViraFEST assay). Once obtained from cultured CD4+ T cells, the DNA was sequenced using the Oncomine TCR Beta short-read assay. Via MiXCR, TCRdb re-called the PCR reads, giving one row per CDR3 protein. In the table there are 9,500 to 15,000 distinct CDR3 sequences, around three fifths of which are singletons. Source material: CD4+ T cells from blood, cultured in vitro. All receptors derive from a human donor who had recovered from COVID-19.

This sequence joins TRBV20-1 and TRBJ1-1; D not certain. The V gene lost 6 bases and the J gene lost 11 bases, with 25 bases spanning the gap. Per the germline V gene, CDR1 is DFQATT and CDR2 is SNEGSKA (reference sequence). CDR3 length equals 14 residues. The CDR3 region is CSAHSRHSPAKAFF. The CDR3 region has the DNA TGCAGTGCCCACTCTAGGCACAGTCCGGCGAAGGCTTTCTTT.

This clonotype has just a few counts. This chain connects TRBV7-9 to TRBJ2-3; possibly TRBD2 for D (5 bases). The CDR3 spans 12 residues. V was clipped by 7 bases and J by 5 bases, with 10 bases between them. From germline, CDR1 is SEHNR and CDR2 FQNEAQ (reference sequence). The chain's CDR3 is CASNEGGDTQYF. CDR3 DNA: TGTGCCAGCAACGAGGGCGGAGATACGCAGTATTTT.

This clonotype was observed a few times. The chain recombines TRBV6-1 with TRBJ2-7, with 14 positions matching TRBD2. Germline V gene sequence: CDR1 MNHNS, CDR2 SASEGT. The CDR3 covers 15 residues. V gave up 7 bases and J gave up 4 bases; unmatched junction bases: 6. Here the CDR3 reads CASTGTSGSPYEQYF. Written as DNA, the CDR3 is TGTGCCAGCACCGGGACTAGCGGGAGTCCTTACGAGCAGTACTTC.

This sequence joins TRBV12-3 or TRBV12-4 and TRBJ1-2, with 10 bases aligning to TRBD1. With 6 bases clipped from V and 7 bases from J, the junction kept 5 bases outside the gene matches. The CDR3 is 13 amino acids. In DNA form, the CDR3 reads TGTGCCAGCAGCGAGACAGGGGGCGGTGGCTACACCTTC. It specifies CASSETGGGGYTF.

V and J are TRBV10-3 and TRBJ2-1; D not certain. The CDR3 loop spans 13 amino acids. The germline V gene has CDR1 ENHRY and CDR2 SYGVKD. V was clipped by 2 bases and J by 7 bases, with 9 bases between them. In nucleotides, the CDR3 is TGTGCCATCAGTGAGGGACGCGGTAATGAGCAGTTCTTC. This sequence encodes CAISEGRGNEQFF.

This clonotype was seen a handful of times. The chain joins TRBV7-3 to TRBJ2-7; 14 nucleotides agree with TRBD2. Germline V lookup: CDR1 SGHTA, CDR2 FQGTGA. J lost 4 bases, V lost 5 bases, and 7 bases had no gene match. The CDR3 loop spans 16 amino acids. CDR3 DNA sequence: TGTGCCAGCAGCCCCGGACTAGCGGGAGGCGGATACGAGCAGTACTTC. Protein: CASSPGLAGGGYEQYF.

This chain connects TRBV20-1 to TRBJ2-5; 9 bases are shared with TRBD2. The germline CDR1 and CDR2 sequences are DFQATT and SNEGSKA (reference sequence). CDR3 length: 15 residues. The ends lost 0 bases at V and 0 bases at J; junction bases unmatched: 2. The CDR3 protein is CSARDLAGYQETQYF. The DNA for the CDR3 is TGCAGTGCTAGAGATCTAGCGGGGTACCAAGAGACCCAGTACTTC.

This chain connects TRBV20-1 to TRBJ1-6; 8 nucleotides line up with TRBD1. V was clipped by 3 bases and J by 7 bases; unmatched bases: 5. The CDR3 length is 14 residues. The V gene's germline CDR1 is DFQATT and CDR2 SNEGSKA (reference sequence). Written as DNA, the CDR3 is TGCAGTGCTAGGGTGGGACAGGAGAATTCACCCCTCCACTTT. Amino acids: CSARVGQENSPLHF.

The V gene is TRBV6-4, the J gene TRBJ1-2; D uncertain. This CDR3 is built from 16 residues. The V gene lost 3 bases and the J gene lost 4 bases, with 18 bases spanning the gap. Germline CDR1 and CDR2: MRHNA and SNTAGT. CDR3 DNA: TGTGCCAGCAGTGAGTACGGGAGCCCCATGACCTATGGCTACACCTTC. It yields the protein CASSEYGSPMTYGYTF.

The CDR3 spells CASSNVVLPSRNF. CDR3 DNA: TGTGCCAGCAGCAATGTGGTATTACCTTCTCGAAATTTT. The chain uses TRBV21-1 and TRBJ2-3. TRBV21-1 represents a pseudogene. The CDR3 totals 13 residues.

The chain uses TRBV11-2 and TRBJ2-2; 12 nucleotides line up with TRBD2. V shed 5 bases, J shed 3 bases, and the junction held 13 bases outside the gene matches. Germline V gene sequence: CDR1 SGHAT, CDR2 FQNNGV. The CDR3 consists of 19 residues. CDR3 loop: CASSPRLAGALWYTGELFF. The CDR3 nucleotides are TGTGCCAGCAGCCCAAGACTAGCGGGAGCTTTGTGGTACACCGGGGAGCTGTTTTTT.

A single count supports this clonotype. The chain employs TRBV20-1 and TRBJ2-7, with 9 bases aligning to TRBD2. The CDR3 length is 16 residues. V lost 6 bases to trimming and J lost 2 bases; unmatched junction nucleotides: 14. CDR1 is DFQATT and CDR2 is SNEGSKA in the germline V gene (reference sequence). The CDR3 loop reads CSALGGRAVGAYEQYF. In nucleotides, the CDR3 is TGCAGTGCCCTAGGCGGGAGGGCGGTTGGGGCCTACGAGCAGTACTTC.

This chain connects TRBV10-3 to TRBJ1-2, with D possibly matching TRBD1 (5 bases). The CDR3 consists of 12 residues. Germline V CDR1 and CDR2: ENHRY, SYGVKD. V lost 4 bases to trimming and J lost 2 bases, with 5 bases between them. CDR3 nucleotides: TGTGCCATCAGTGGACAGAACTATGGCTACACCTTC. Translating gives CAISGQNYGYTF.

This clonotype was detected only a few times. Written as DNA, the CDR3 is TGCAGTGCTTCCTTCAGGGGCCAGACCCAGTACTTC. It translates to CSASFRGQTQYF. The chain recombines TRBV20-1 with TRBJ2-5, with D possibly being TRBD1 (6 bases). Between the trimmed V and J ends, which lost 5 bases and 6 bases, there was a span of 13 bases. This CDR3 contains 12 residues. The germline gives CDR1 DFQATT, CDR2 SNEGSKA (reference sequence).

The chain recombines TRBV7-2 with TRBJ2-7, with D possibly being TRBD1 (6 bases). Deletions cut 5 bases from V and 3 bases from J, with 11 bases between. The CDR3 loop spans 13 amino acids. The germline V gene encodes CDR1 SGHTA and CDR2 FQGNSA. The CDR3 spells CASSAGTIYEQYF. The CDR3 DNA follows: TGTGCCAGCAGCGCAGGGACAATCTACGAGCAGTACTTC.

The chain has TRBV15 and TRBJ2-2; no clear D. The germline gives CDR1 LNHNV, CDR2 YYDKDF (reference sequence). Deletions cut 0 bases from V and 4 bases from J, with 12 bases between. This CDR3 has 16 residues. In DNA, the CDR3 is TGTGCCACCAGCAGAGACAAACTCATGGGCACCGGGGAGCTGTTTTTT. This codes for CATSRDKLMGTGELFF. The complete variable domain, with remaining parts taken from reference TRBV15 and TRBJ2-2, reads DAMVIQNPRYQVTQFGKPVTLSCSQTLNHNVMYWYQQKSSQAPKLLFHYYDKDFNNEADTPDNFQSRRPNTSFCFLDIRSPGLGDTAMYLCATSRDKLMGTGELFFGEGSRLTVL.

For the CDR3, the DNA is TGTGCCAGCAGCTTGGTTCTAGAGGGGTACGAGCAGTACTTC. It specifies CASSLVLEGYEQYF. This sequence joins TRBV7-3 and TRBJ2-7; either TRBD1 or TRBD2 may fit D (5 bases each). This CDR3 has 14 amino acids. Trimming removed 3 bases at V and 4 bases at J, with 13 bases between. Looked up from germline, CDR1 is SGHTA and CDR2 is FQGTGA.

In this sample, this clonotype turned up a few times. The CDR3 DNA reads TGTGCCAGCACCCCGAGGGGCACAGATACGCAGTATTTT. Amino acids: CASTPRGTDTQYF. The chain carries TRBV27 and TRBJ2-3, with a weak D call TRBD2 (5 bases). The CDR3 loop spans 13 amino acids. Germline V gene data show CDR1 as MNHEY and CDR2 as SMNVEV (reference sequence). Trimming took off 7 bases at V and 1 base at J, with 9 bases between the two ends.

The V gene is TRBV20-1, the J gene TRBJ1-5; TRBD1 matches at 10 bases. Trimming removed 4 bases from V and 9 bases from J; junction bases left unmatched: 12. This CDR3 is 15 amino acids long. CDR1 and CDR2 from the germline V gene are DFQATT and SNEGSKA (reference sequence). In DNA, the CDR3 is TGCAGTGCTAAGAACCGGGACAGGGGTGATCCGCCCCAGCATTTT. Its translation is CSAKNRDRGDPPQHF.

The chain employs TRBV20-1 and TRBJ2-7; the match to TRBD2 covers 8 bases. The V segment lost 5 bases and the J segment 3 bases; nucleotides outside the gene matches: 6. CDR3 length: 13 amino acids. Germline V CDR1 and CDR2: DFQATT, SNEGSKA (reference sequence). CDR3 DNA sequence: TGCAGTGCTTCTAGCGGGTGGGGCTACGAGCAGTACTTC. It specifies CSASSGWGYEQYF.

V and J are TRBV28 and TRBJ2-7; D is undetermined. This CDR3 has 14 residues. V lost 5 bases and J lost 3, with 14 bases in between. Germline CDR1 reads MDHEN; CDR2 reads SYDVKM. The CDR3 loop is CASSKRPGSYEQYF. The CDR3 nucleotides are TGTGCCAGCAGTAAAAGGCCAGGAAGCTACGAGCAGTACTTC. Using reference TRBV28 and TRBJ2-7 for the parts outside the CDR3, the full variable domain is DVKVTQSSRYLVKRTGEKVFLECVQDMDHENMFWYRQDPGLGLRLIYFSYDVKMKEKGDIPEGYSVSREKKERFSLILESASTNQTSMYLCASSKRPGSYEQYFGPGTRLTVT.

This chain joins TRBV20-1 and TRBJ2-2; 8 nucleotides agree with TRBD2. Unmatched junction bases numbered 4, after V lost 4 bases and J lost 6 bases. CDR3 length: 13 amino acids. The germline V gene encodes CDR1 DFQATT and CDR2 SNEGSKA (reference sequence). The CDR3 nucleotides read TGCAGTGCTACCCGGGAGGGCCCCGGGGAGCTGTTTTTT. Amino acids: CSATREGPGELFF.

The rearrangement uses TRBV7-3 and TRBJ2-2, with TRBD2 as a possible D gene (5 bases). This CDR3 has 14 residues. V was trimmed by 8 bases and J by 3 bases, leaving 13 bases between them. Germline-derived CDR1 and CDR2 are SGHTA and FQGTGA. The CDR3 nucleotides are TGTGCCAGCGAGTTGGAGGACTACACCGGGGAGCTGTTTTTT. Translating it yields CASELEDYTGELFF. The variable domain in full, with the rest retrieved from reference TRBV7-3 and TRBJ2-2, is GAGVSQTPSNKVTEKGKYVELRCDPISGHTALYWYRQSLGQGPEFLIYFQGTGAADDSGLPNDRFFAVRPEGSVSTLKIQRTERGDSAVYLCASELEDYTGELFFGEGSRLTVL.

This clonotype was detected only a few times. The chain links TRBV20-1 to TRBJ2-7, with a tentative D call TRBD1 (5 bases). Germline V gene lookup returns CDR1 DFQATT and CDR2 SNEGSKA (reference sequence). This CDR3 contains 13 residues. CDR3 DNA: TGCAGGGCCGCCCCGGACAACTCCTACGAGCAGTACTTC. It translates to CRAAPDNSYEQYF.

The CDR3 is CSAGQRSTSTTYEQYF. The CDR3 region has the DNA TGCAGTGCCGGTCAACGGAGTACTAGCACCACGTACGAGCAGTACTTC. The chain has TRBV20-1 and TRBJ2-7; the D gene is possibly TRBD2 (6 bases). V was cut by 6 bases and J by 4 bases, with 25 bases left in between. The germline V gene encodes CDR1 DFQATT and CDR2 SNEGSKA (reference sequence). The CDR3 runs to 16 residues.

V and J are TRBV20-1 and TRBJ1-2, with D perhaps TRBD1 (6 bases). This CDR3 has 12 amino acids. Trimming took off 3 bases at V and 6 bases at J, with 11 bases between the two ends. The germline V gene encodes CDR1 DFQATT and CDR2 SNEGSKA (reference sequence). Here the CDR3 reads CSASVQGHGYTF. The CDR3, as DNA: TGCAGTGCTAGCGTACAGGGCCATGGCTACACCTTC.

This chain connects TRBV20-1 to TRBJ1-6, with no clear D. V lost 5 bases to trimming and J lost 7 bases, with 24 bases between them. In germline, CDR1 is DFQATT, CDR2 SNEGSKA (reference sequence). CDR3 length equals 17 residues. CDR3: CSAALQLSGRWNSPLHF. In nucleotides, the CDR3 is TGCAGTGCTGCCCTCCAACTCTCGGGCAGATGGAATTCACCCCTCCACTTT.

The chain joins TRBV2 to TRBJ2-7; 14 positions agree with TRBD2. This CDR3 has 17 amino acids. The junction had 6 bases not matched to a gene; V was cut back by 4 bases and J by 1 base. The V gene's germline CDR1 is SNHLY and CDR2 FYNNEI. The CDR3: CASSATSGRARSYEQYF. The CDR3 DNA is TGTGCCAGCAGTGCGACTAGCGGGAGGGCCCGTTCCTACGAGCAGTACTTC.

V and J are TRBV6-5 and TRBJ1-5; no reliable D call. Germline CDR1 MNHEY, CDR2 SVGAGI. The V gene lost 0 bases and the J gene lost 2 bases, with 14 bases spanning the gap. The CDR3 covers 17 residues. The CDR3 is CASSYSPDGLGNQPQHF. CDR3 in DNA: TGTGCCAGCAGTTACTCCCCTGACGGTTTGGGCAATCAGCCCCAGCATTTT.